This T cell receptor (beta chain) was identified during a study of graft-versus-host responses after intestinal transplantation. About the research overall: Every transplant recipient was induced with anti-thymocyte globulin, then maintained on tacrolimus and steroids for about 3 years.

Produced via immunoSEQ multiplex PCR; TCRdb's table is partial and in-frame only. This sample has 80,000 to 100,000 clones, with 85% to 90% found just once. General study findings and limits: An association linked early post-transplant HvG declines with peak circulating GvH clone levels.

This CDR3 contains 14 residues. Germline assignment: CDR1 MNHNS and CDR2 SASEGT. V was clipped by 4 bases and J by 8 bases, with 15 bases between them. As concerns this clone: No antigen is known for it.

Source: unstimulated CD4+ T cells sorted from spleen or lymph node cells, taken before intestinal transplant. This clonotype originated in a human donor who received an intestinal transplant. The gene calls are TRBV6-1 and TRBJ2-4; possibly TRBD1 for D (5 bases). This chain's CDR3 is CASSAAGFRDIQYF. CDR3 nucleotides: TGTGCCAGCAGTGCTGCAGGGTTCCGAGACATTCAGTACTTC.